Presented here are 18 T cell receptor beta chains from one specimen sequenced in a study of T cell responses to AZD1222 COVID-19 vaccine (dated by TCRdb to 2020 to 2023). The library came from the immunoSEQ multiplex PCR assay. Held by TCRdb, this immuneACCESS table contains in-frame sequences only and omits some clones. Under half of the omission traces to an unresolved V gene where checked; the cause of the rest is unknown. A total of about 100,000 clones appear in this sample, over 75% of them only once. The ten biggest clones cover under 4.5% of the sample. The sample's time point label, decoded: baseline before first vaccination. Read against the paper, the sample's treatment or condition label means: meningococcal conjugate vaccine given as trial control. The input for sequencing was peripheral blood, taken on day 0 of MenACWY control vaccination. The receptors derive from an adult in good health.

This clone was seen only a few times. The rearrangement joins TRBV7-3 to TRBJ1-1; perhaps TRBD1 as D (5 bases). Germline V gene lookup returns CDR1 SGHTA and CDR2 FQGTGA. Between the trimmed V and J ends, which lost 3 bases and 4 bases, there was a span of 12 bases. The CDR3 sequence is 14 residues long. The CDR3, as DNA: TGTGCCAGCAGCTTTGCCGCGGGGGGCACTGAAGCTTTCTTT. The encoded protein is CASSFAAGGTEAFF.

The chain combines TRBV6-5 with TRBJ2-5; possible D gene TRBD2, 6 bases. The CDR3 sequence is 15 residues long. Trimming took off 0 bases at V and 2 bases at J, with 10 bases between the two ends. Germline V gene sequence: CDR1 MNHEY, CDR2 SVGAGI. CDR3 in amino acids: CASSYSVGGQETQYF. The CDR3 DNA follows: TGTGCCAGCAGTTACTCGGTAGGAGGGCAAGAGACCCAGTACTTC.

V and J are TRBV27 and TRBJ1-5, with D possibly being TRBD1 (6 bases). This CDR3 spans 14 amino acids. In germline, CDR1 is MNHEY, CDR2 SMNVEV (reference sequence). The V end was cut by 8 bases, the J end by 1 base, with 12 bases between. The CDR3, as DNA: TGTGCCAGCTGGCCAGGACAGAGCAATCAGCCCCAGCATTTT. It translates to CASWPGQSNQPQHF.

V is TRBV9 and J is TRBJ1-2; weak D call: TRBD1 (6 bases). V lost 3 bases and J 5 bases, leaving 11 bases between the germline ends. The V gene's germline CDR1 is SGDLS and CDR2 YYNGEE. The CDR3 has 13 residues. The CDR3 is CASSAQGQYGYTF. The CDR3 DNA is TGTGCCAGCAGCGCACAGGGTCAGTATGGCTACACCTTC. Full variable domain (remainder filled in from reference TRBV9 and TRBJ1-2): DSGVTQTPKHLITATGQRVTLRCSPRSGDLSVYWYQQSLDQGLQFLIQYYNGEERAKGNILERFSAQQFPDLHSELNLSSLELGDSALYFCASSAQGQYGYTFGSGTRLTVV.

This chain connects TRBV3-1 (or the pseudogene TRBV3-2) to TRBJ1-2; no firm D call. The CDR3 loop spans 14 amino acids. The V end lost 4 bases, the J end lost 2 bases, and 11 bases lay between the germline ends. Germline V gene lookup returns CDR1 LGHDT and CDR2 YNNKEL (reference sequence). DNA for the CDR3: TGTGCCAGCAGCCGAGAGGGAACCAACTATGGCTACACCTTC. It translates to CASSREGTNYGYTF.

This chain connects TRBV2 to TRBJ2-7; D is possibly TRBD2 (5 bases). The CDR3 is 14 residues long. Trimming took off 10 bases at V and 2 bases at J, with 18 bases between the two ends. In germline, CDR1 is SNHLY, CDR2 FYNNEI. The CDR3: CATLPRGLAYEQYF. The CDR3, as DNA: TGTGCCACCCTCCCCCGCGGACTCGCCTACGAGCAGTACTTC.

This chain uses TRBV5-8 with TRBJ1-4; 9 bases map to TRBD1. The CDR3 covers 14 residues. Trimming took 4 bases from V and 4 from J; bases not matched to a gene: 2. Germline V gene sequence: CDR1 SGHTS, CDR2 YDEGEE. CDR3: CASSPGQGNEKLFF. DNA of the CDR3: TGTGCCAGCAGCCCGGGACAGGGTAATGAAAAACTGTTTTTT.

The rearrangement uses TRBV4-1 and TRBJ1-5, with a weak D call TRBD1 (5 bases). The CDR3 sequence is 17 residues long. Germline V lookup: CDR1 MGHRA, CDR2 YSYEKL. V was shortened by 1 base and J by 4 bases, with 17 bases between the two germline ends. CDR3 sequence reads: CASSQGAGGKGNQPQHF. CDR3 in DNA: TGCGCCAGCAGCCAAGGGGCAGGAGGGAAGGGGAATCAGCCCCAGCATTTT.

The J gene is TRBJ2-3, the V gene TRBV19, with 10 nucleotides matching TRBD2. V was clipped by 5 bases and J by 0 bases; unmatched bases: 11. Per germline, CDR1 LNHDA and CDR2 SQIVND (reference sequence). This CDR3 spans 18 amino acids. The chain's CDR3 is CASSLQAGLAVSTDTQYF. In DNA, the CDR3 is TGTGCCAGTAGTCTCCAGGCAGGACTAGCGGTTAGCACAGATACGCAGTATTTT.

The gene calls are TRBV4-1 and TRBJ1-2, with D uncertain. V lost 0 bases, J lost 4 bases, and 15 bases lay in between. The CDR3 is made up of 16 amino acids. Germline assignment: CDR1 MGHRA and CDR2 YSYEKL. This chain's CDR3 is CASSQDLDPSTYGYTF. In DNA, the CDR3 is TGCGCCAGCAGCCAAGACCTGGACCCCTCGACCTATGGCTACACCTTC.

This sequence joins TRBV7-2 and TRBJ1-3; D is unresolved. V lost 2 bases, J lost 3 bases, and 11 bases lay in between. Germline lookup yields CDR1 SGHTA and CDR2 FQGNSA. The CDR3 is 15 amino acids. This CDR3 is CASSLTGNLGNTIYF. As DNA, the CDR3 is TGTGCCAGCAGCTTAACCGGGAACCTTGGAAACACCATATATTTT.

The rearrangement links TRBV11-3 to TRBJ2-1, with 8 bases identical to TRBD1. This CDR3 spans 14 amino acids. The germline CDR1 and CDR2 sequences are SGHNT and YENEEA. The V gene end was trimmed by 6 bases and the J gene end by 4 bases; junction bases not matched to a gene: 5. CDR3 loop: CASSIQGGYNEQFF. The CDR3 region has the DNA TGTGCCAGCAGTATACAGGGGGGTTACAATGAGCAGTTCTTC.

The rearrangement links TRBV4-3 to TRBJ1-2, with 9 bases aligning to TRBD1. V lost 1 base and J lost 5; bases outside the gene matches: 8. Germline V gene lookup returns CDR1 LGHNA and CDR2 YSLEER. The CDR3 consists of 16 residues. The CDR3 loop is CASSQGAGTGRYGYTF. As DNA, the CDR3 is TGCGCCAGCAGCCAAGGGGCCGGGACAGGGCGTTATGGCTACACCTTC.

Here the CDR3 reads CASSQTDRNYGYTF. The DNA for the CDR3 is TGTGCCAGCAGCCAAACTGACAGGAACTATGGCTACACCTTC. The rearrangement joins TRBV3-1 (or the pseudogene TRBV3-2) to TRBJ1-2, with D perhaps matching TRBD1 (6 bases). The CDR3 has 14 amino acids. The germline V gene encodes CDR1 LGHDT and CDR2 YNNKEL (reference sequence). Trimming cost V 2 bases and J 2 bases, with 9 bases left between them.

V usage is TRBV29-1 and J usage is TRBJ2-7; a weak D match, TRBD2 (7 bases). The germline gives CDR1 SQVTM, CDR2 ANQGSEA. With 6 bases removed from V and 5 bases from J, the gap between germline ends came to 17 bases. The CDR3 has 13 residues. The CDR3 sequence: CSVGEGGGNEQYF. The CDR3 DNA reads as TGCAGCGTAGGGGAGGGGGGCGGCAACGAGCAGTACTTC.

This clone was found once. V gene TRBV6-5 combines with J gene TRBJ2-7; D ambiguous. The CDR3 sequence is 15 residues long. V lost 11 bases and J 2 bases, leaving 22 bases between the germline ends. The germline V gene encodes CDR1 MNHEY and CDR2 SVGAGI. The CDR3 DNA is TGTGCCCCCCACACGACGGCACCGGACCCCTACGAGCAGTACTTC. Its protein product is CAPHTTAPDPYEQYF.

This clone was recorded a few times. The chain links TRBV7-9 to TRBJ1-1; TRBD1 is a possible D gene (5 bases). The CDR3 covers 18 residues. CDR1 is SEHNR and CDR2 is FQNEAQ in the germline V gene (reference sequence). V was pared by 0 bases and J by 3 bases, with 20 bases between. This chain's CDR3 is CASSLAVLRTLGDTEAFF. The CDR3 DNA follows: TGTGCCAGCAGCTTAGCGGTTCTGAGAACGCTGGGGGACACTGAAGCTTTCTTT.

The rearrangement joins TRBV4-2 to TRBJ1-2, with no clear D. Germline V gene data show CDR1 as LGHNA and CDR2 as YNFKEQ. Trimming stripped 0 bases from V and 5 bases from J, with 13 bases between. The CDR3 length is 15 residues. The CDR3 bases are TGTGCCAGCAGCCAAGATCTAACGGTCTATTATGGCTACACCTTC. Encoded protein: CASSQDLTVYYGYTF.